Listed below are T cell receptor beta chains from one sample, sequenced in a study of CD8+CD57+ T cells in acquired aplastic anemia. Using its own MiXCR run on the reads, TCRdb lists one record per CDR3 protein. The sample consists of 450,000 to 600,000 distinct CDR3 sequences, 25% to 40% of them appearing once. Sequencing was performed on sorted CD4+, CD8+, or CD8+CD57+ T cells (not recorded which) from PBMCs. The receptors were gathered from a human donor with aplastic anemia. Both conserved end residues are part of each CDR3. The D gene is left open where the match is weak. Clone sizes are given selectively: once, few, many, or a class where the clone is expanded.

d_gene | abundance | j_gene | v_gene | CDR3aa | CDR3nt
- | - | TRBJ2-7 | TRBV30 | CAWSDLGDIMGKHYEQYF | TGTGCCTGGAGTGATTTGGGGGATATAATGGGTAAACACTACGAGCAGTACTTC
- | many | TRBJ1-4 | TRBV7-2 | CASSLWGEKLFF | TGTGCCAGCAGCTTATGGGGTGAAAAACTGTTTTTT
TRBD1 | - | TRBJ1-2 | TRBV19 | CASIPGTGSHYGYTF | TGTGCCAGTATTCCCGGGACAGGGTCGCACTATGGCTACACCTTC
- | - | TRBJ2-7 | TRBV29-1 | CSVVGTGSSYGQCF | -
TRBD1 | many | TRBJ1-2 | TRBV19 | CASSSSGQGDYGYTF | TGTGCCAGTAGTTCATCCGGGCAGGGGGACTATGGCTACACCTTC
- | many | TRBJ2-5 | TRBV2 | CASSEGLETQYF | TGTGCCAGCAGTGAAGGATTGGAGACCCAGTACTTC
- | - | TRBJ2-1 | TRBV2 | CASTSGTYNEQFF | TGTGCCAGCACCAGCGGAACCTACAATGAGCAGTTCTTC
TRBD2 | - | TRBJ2-7 | TRBV27 | CASSLAGGPANEQYF | TGTGCCAGCAGTTTAGCGGGGGGACCCGCTAACGAGCAGTACTTC
TRBD1 | many | TRBJ1-1 | TRBV14 | CASSQTGAARAFF | TGTGCCAGCAGCCAGACAGGGGCGGCAAGAGCTTTCTTT
- | few | TRBJ1-4 | TRBV12-3/TRBV12-4 | CASSKQDLNEKLFF | TGTGCCAGCAGCAAACAGGACCTGAATGAAAAACTGTTTTTT
- | many | TRBJ2-3 | TRBV7-6 | CASSLGFSTDTQYF | TGTGCCAGCAGCTTAGGTTTCTCCACAGATACGCAGTATTTT
- | - | TRBJ1-5 | TRBV29-1 | CSVAGRGEQPQHF | TGCAGCGTAGCCGGCAGGGGAGAACAGCCCCAGCATTTT
- | many | TRBJ2-7 | TRBV12-3/TRBV12-4 | CASSYNDGYEQYF | TGTGCCAGCAGTTACAATGACGGCTACGAGCAGTACTTC
- | once | TRBJ2-4 | TRBV19 | CASSSVRKNIQYF | TGTGCCAGCAGTTCGGTTCGCAAAAACATTCAGTACTTC
- | many | TRBJ1-2 | TRBV20-1 | CRSAGYGYTF | TGCAGATCAGCGGGCTATGGCTACACCTTC
- | many | TRBJ2-1 | TRBV7-8 | CAVGMYNEQFF | TGTGCCGTAGGGATGTACAATGAGCAGTTCTTC
TRBD1 | - | TRBJ2-7 | TRBV7-9 | CASSFRTGVPYEQYF | TGTGCCAGCAGCTTTAGGACAGGAGTACCCTACGAGCAGTACTTC
- | - | TRBJ1-2 | TRBV29-1 | CSVESVNYGYTF | TGCAGCGTTGAGTCAGTTAACTATGGCTACACCTTC
- | - | TRBJ1-5 | TRBV2 | CASSAQAGNQPQHF | TGTGCCAGCAGTGCACAGGCCGGCAATCAGCCCCAGCATTTT
- | many | TRBJ1-2 | TRBV20-1 | CSARDPGYGGYGYTF | TGCAGTGCTAGAGACCCAGGGTACGGCGGCTATGGCTACACCTTC
- | many | TRBJ2-1 | TRBV19 | CASSRQGLHEQFF | TGTGCCAGTAGTCGGCAGGGACTCCATGAGCAGTTCTTC
- | many | TRBJ1-1 | TRBV10-3 | CAISDLSGSTEAFF | TGTGCCATCAGTGATTTGTCAGGGTCCACTGAAGCTTTCTTT
TRBD1 | - | TRBJ2-7 | TRBV5-4 | CASSSGHFTGGNYEQYF | TGTGCCAGCAGCTCGGGTCATTTCACAGGGGGCAACTACGAGCAGTACTTC
TRBD1 | - | TRBJ1-1 | TRBV6-1 | CASSPGTGATNTEAFF | TGTGCCAGCAGCCCCGGGACAGGGGCTACGAACACTGAAGCTTTCTTT
TRBD2 | - | TRBJ2-7 | TRBV9 | CARSVGGSGVYEQYF | TGTGCCCGCAGCGTTGGAGGTAGCGGGGTCTACGAGCAGTACTTC
TRBD1 | few | TRBJ2-3 | TRBV20-1 | CSESGGRTDTQYF | TGCAGTGAGTCAGGGGGCCGCACAGATACGCAGTATTTT
- | - | TRBJ1-5 | TRBV2 | CASSLRGAIQPQHF | TGTGCCAGCAGTTTACGGGGGGCCATTCAGCCCCAGCATTTT
TRBD2 | - | TRBJ2-5 | TRBV10-3 | CAIRAGTSGRETQYF | TGTGCCATCAGAGCCGGGACTAGCGGGAGAGAGACCCAGTACTTC
TRBD2 | - | TRBJ2-7 | TRBV7-2 | CASSSSGGASYGQYF | TGTGCCAGCAGCTCGAGCGGGGGGGCATCCTACGGGCAGTACTTC